The 20 T cell receptor beta chains below were found in one sample sequenced in a study of blood T cell repertoires in COVID-19. Profiled with immunoSEQ multiplex PCR; TCRdb holds only in-frame clones, not every one. The data contain 73,000 or so clones, roughly 83% of them singletons. Source material: peripheral blood. Source of these receptors: a woman in her fifties or sixties with acute or convalescent COVID-19.

This chain uses TRBV11-2 with TRBJ1-1; D is unresolved. Trimming removed 2 bases from V and 1 base from J, with 5 bases in between. Germline CDR1 is SGHAT and CDR2 is FQNNGV. The CDR3 has 13 residues. DNA for the CDR3: TGTGCCAGCAGCTTAATCAGGAACACTGAAGCTTTCTTT. Protein product: CASSLIRNTEAFF.

The sample holds one count of this clone. The chain is built from TRBV6-1 and TRBJ2-1; a weak D match, TRBD1 (5 bases). The CDR3 length is 15 residues. V was trimmed by 1 base and J by 8 bases, leaving 15 bases between them. Germline V gene lookup returns CDR1 MNHNS and CDR2 SASEGT. CDR3 bases: TGTGCCAGCAGTGAAGGACAGTCGTTTATCTATGAGCAGTTCTTC. It translates to CASSEGQSFIYEQFF.

The V call is TRBV9, the J call TRBJ1-2, with D possibly TRBD1 on 5 matching bases. V lost 0 bases and J lost 3, with 15 bases in between. The CDR3 contains 16 residues. Germline V gene lookup returns CDR1 SGDLS and CDR2 YYNGEE. CDR3 protein: CASSVEASRDYYGYTF. The CDR3 DNA is TGTGCCAGCAGCGTAGAGGCCTCGAGGGACTACTATGGCTACACCTTC.

CDR3 sequence reads: CSASRRETEKLFF. Here the CDR3 DNA reads TGCAGTGCTAGTCGGAGGGAAACAGAAAAACTGTTTTTT. The chain has TRBV20-1 and TRBJ1-4; D not resolved. Trimming took 3 bases from V and 8 from J, leaving 13 bases between them. Germline lookup yields CDR1 DFQATT and CDR2 SNEGSKA (reference sequence). The CDR3 sequence is 13 residues long.

This chain uses TRBV12-3 or TRBV12-4 with TRBJ2-3; unclear D gene. The V end was cut by 6 bases, the J end by 1 base, with 5 bases between. The CDR3 totals 12 residues. CDR3 region: CASSLGTDTQYF. The CDR3 region has the DNA TGTGCCAGCAGCCTTGGCACAGATACGCAGTATTTT.

This chain joins TRBV15 and TRBJ1-6; 8 bases fit TRBD1. V was pared by 3 bases and J by 9 bases, with 7 bases of the junction left unmatched. The CDR3 has 15 amino acids. The germline V gene has CDR1 LNHNV and CDR2 YYDKDF (reference sequence). The DNA for the CDR3 is TGTGCCACCAGCAGGCGCCCAGGGGGCGGTTCACCCCTCCACTTT. Translating gives CATSRRPGGGSPLHF.

A note on this clone: Other DNA sequences in this specimen translate into the identical CDR3. V and J are TRBV5-1 and TRBJ2-1; 8 bases agree with TRBD2. The J segment lost 5 bases and the V segment lost 0 bases, leaving 1 base of the junction unmatched. Germline-derived CDR1 and CDR2 are SGHRS and YFSETQ. The CDR3 sequence is 14 residues long. The CDR3 nucleotides are TGCGCCAGCAGCTTGGGGCGGGGGGACAATGAGCAGTTCTTC. It encodes CASSLGRGDNEQFF.

This clone has a single count. The gene calls are TRBV24-1 and TRBJ2-2; tentatively, D is TRBD2 (5 bases). V gave up 6 bases and J gave up 1 base, with 5 bases separating them. Germline V CDR1 and CDR2: KGHDR, SFDVKD. This CDR3 is built from 13 residues. CDR3 DNA sequence: TGTGCCACCAGTCGGGGGAACACCGGGGAGCTGTTTTTT. This encodes CATSRGNTGELFF.

In this sample, this clone turned up a few times. One end of the junction varies from germline; a read error may be responsible. J is TRBJ2-4 and V is TRBV28; 10 bases line up with TRBD2. Germline V gene sequence: CDR1 MDHEN, CDR2 SYDVKM. The CDR3 extends over 14 amino acids. The CDR3 spells CAGSGGDTKNIQYF. CDR3 in DNA: TGTGCCGGCAGCGGGGGGGATACCAAAAACATTCAGTACTTC. The variable domain in full, completed from reference TRBV28 and TRBJ2-4, reads DVKVTQSSRYLVKRTGEKVFLECVQDMDHENMFWYRQDPGLGLRLIYFSYDVKMKEKGDIPEGYSVSREKKERFSLILESASTNQTSMYLCAGSGGDTKNIQYFGAGTRLSVL.

V is TRBV18 and J is TRBJ1-1, with a weak D call TRBD1 (6 bases). This CDR3 has 14 amino acids. Trimming cost V 6 bases and J 1 base, with 12 bases left between them. The germline V gene has CDR1 KGHSH and CDR2 LQKENI. CDR3 sequence (DNA): TGTGCCAGCTCCAGGACAGCTCAGAACACTGAAGCTTTCTTT. This gives the protein CASSRTAQNTEAFF.

The chain employs TRBV30 and TRBJ1-3, with a tentative D call TRBD1 (6 bases). The CDR3 sequence is 14 residues long. Germline CDR1 and CDR2: GTSNPN and SVGIG (reference sequence). Trimming took 5 bases from V and 0 from J, leaving 11 bases between them. The CDR3 loop reads CAWATGFSGNTIYF. Here the CDR3 DNA reads TGTGCCTGGGCAACAGGGTTCTCTGGAAACACCATATATTTT.

The V and J genes are TRBV19 and TRBJ2-7, with 10 bases lining up with TRBD1. J was trimmed by 6 bases and V by 6 bases; bases with no gene match: 11. Germline V gene sequence: CDR1 LNHDA, CDR2 SQIVND (reference sequence). The CDR3 is 15 amino acids. CDR3 DNA sequence: TGTGCCAGTAGACAACCGGGACAGGGGAGCTCCGAGCAGTACTTC. Its translation is CASRQPGQGSSEQYF.

This chain connects TRBV3-1 (or the pseudogene TRBV3-2) to TRBJ1-2, with D maybe TRBD1 (6 bases). The germline V gene has CDR1 LGHDT and CDR2 YNNKEL (reference sequence). V gave up 3 bases and J gave up 4 bases, with 18 bases separating them. The CDR3 sequence is 16 residues long. CDR3 DNA: TGTGCCAGCAGCCACCCCAGGGACAACCCCTTCTATGGCTACACCTTC. Its translation is CASSHPRDNPFYGYTF.

The chain is built from TRBV5-1 and TRBJ2-7; D is possibly TRBD1 (5 bases). The CDR3 extends over 15 amino acids. CDR1 SGHRS and CDR2 YFSETQ come from the germline V gene. The V and J ends lost 4 bases and 0 bases respectively, with 14 bases between them. The DNA of the CDR3 is TGCGCCAGCAGCCTAGGGGTATCAACCTCCTACGAGCAGTACTTC. The encoded protein is CASSLGVSTSYEQYF.

The genes are TRBV30 and TRBJ1-6; 10 bases are a match to TRBD1. Germline V gene lookup returns CDR1 GTSNPN and CDR2 SVGIG (reference sequence). Trimming at V came to 5 bases and at J to 10 bases, leaving 8 bases not matched to a gene. The CDR3 runs to 14 residues. The CDR3 coding sequence is TGTGCCTGGCGACAGGGGGCGTCAGGATCACCCCTCCACTTT. It is translated as CAWRQGASGSPLHF.

The chain has TRBV5-4 and TRBJ2-1; 9 bases are a match to TRBD2. Germline V gene data show CDR1 as SGHNT and CDR2 as YYREEE (reference sequence). There are 16 residues in the CDR3. J gave up 0 bases and V 4 bases, and 5 bases lay outside the gene matches. CDR3 amino acids: CASSPPTSGSYNEQFF. The CDR3 bases are TGTGCCAGCAGCCCTCCGACTAGCGGCTCCTACAATGAGCAGTTCTTC. Supplemented by reference TRBV5-4 and TRBJ2-1, the full variable domain reads ETGVTQSPTHLIKTRGQQVTLRCSSQSGHNTVSWYQQALGQGPQFIFQYYREEENGRGNFPPRFSGLQFPNYSSELNVNALELDDSALYLCASSPPTSGSYNEQFFGPGTRLTVL.

The V and J genes are TRBV11-1 and TRBJ1-6, with D possibly being TRBD1 (5 bases). The CDR3 is 15 residues long. From germline, CDR1 is SGHAT and CDR2 FQDESV (reference sequence). V gave up 1 base and J gave up 8 bases, with 12 bases separating them. CDR3 protein: CASSLDMSTDSPLHF. In DNA form, the CDR3 reads TGTGCCAGCAGCTTAGACATGTCGACAGATTCACCCCTCCACTTT.

The chain uses TRBV4-1 and TRBJ2-2; possibly TRBD2 for D (5 bases). Germline CDR1 and CDR2: MGHRA and YSYEKL. This CDR3 contains 15 residues. V was trimmed by 1 base and J by 7 bases, leaving 13 bases between them. CDR3 sequence reads: CASSQAELDIGELFF. The CDR3 region has the DNA TGCGCCAGCAGCCAAGCGGAACTAGATATCGGGGAGCTGTTTTTT.

The chain uses TRBV5-8 and TRBJ1-2; 7 positions agree with TRBD1. The CDR3 consists of 19 residues. V lost 4 bases to trimming and J lost 8 bases; unmatched junction nucleotides: 26. The germline V gene has CDR1 SGHTS and CDR2 YDEGEE. CDR3 amino acids: CASSGRNRGTPGYENGYTF. For the CDR3, the DNA is TGTGCCAGCAGCGGAAGAAACAGGGGTACCCCCGGGTACGAGAACGGCTACACCTTC.

The chain employs TRBV4-2 and TRBJ1-3; TRBD1 matches 7 bases. The germline gives CDR1 LGHNA, CDR2 YNFKEQ. With V trimmed by 1 base and J by 0 bases, 3 bases remained unmatched. CDR3 length: 16 amino acids. The CDR3 sequence is CASSQAGQISGNTIYF. The CDR3 DNA follows: TGTGCCAGCAGCCAAGCGGGACAGATCTCTGGAAACACCATATATTTT.